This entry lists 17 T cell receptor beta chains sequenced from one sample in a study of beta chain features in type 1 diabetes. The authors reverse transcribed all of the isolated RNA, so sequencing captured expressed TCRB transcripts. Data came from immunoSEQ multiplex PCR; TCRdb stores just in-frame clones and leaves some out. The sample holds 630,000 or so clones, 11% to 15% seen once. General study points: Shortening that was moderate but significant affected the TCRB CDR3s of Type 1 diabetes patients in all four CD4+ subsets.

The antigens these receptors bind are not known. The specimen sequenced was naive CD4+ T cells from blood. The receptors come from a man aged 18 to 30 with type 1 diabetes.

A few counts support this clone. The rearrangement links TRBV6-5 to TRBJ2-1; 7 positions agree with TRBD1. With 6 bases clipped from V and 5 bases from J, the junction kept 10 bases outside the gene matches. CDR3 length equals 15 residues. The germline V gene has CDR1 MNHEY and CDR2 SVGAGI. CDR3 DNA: TGTGCCAGCAGACGACAGGGAATAGACCACAATGAGCAGTTCTTC. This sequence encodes CASRRQGIDHNEQFF.

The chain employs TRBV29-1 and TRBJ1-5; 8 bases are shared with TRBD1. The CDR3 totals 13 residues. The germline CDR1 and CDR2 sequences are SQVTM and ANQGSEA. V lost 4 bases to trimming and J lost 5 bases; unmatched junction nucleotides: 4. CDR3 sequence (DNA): TGCAGCGTTGGACAGGGGCTCGATCAGCCCCAGCATTTT. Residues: CSVGQGLDQPQHF.

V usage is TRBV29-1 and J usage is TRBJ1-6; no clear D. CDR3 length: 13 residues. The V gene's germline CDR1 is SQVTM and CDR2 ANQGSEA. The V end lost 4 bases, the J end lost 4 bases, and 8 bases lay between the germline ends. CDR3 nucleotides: TGCAGCGTTGGATCGGGTTATAATTCACCCCTCCACTTT. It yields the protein CSVGSGYNSPLHF. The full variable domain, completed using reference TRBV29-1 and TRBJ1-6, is SAVISQKPSRDICQRGTSLTIQCQVDSQVTMMFWYRQQPGQSLTLIATANQGSEATYESGFVIDKFPISRPNLTFSTLTVSNMSPEDSSIYLCSVGSGYNSPLHFGNGTRLTVT.

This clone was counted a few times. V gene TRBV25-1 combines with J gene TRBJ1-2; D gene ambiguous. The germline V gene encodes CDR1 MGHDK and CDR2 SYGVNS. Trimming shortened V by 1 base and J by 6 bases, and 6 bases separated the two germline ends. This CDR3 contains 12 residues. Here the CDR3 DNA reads TGTGCCAGCAGTGAATCCATGGATGGCTACACCTTC. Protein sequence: CASSESMDGYTF.

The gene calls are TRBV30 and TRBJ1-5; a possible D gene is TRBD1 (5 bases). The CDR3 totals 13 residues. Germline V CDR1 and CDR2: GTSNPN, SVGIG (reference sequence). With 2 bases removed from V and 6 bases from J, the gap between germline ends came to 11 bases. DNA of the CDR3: TGTGCCTGGAGTTTAAGGGGAGGTCAGCCCCAGCATTTT. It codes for CAWSLRGGQPQHF. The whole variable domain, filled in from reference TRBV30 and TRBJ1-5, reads SQTIHQWPATLVQPVGSPLSLECTVEGTSNPNLYWYRQAAGRGLQLLFYSVGIGQISSEVPQNLSASRPQDRQFILSSKKLLLSDSGFYLCAWSLRGGQPQHFGDGTRLSIL.

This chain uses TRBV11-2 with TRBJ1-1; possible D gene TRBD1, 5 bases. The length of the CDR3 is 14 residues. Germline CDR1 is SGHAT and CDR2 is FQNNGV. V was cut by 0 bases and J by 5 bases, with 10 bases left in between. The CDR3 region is CASSLDQGVTEAFF. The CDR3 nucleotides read TGTGCCAGCAGCTTAGATCAAGGGGTTACTGAAGCTTTCTTT. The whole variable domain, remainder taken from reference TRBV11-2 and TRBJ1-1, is EAGVAQSPRYKIIEKRQSVAFWCNPISGHATLYWYQQILGQGPKLLIQFQNNGVVDDSQLPKDRFSAERLKGVDSTLKIQPAKLEDSAVYLCASSLDQGVTEAFFGQGTRLTVV.

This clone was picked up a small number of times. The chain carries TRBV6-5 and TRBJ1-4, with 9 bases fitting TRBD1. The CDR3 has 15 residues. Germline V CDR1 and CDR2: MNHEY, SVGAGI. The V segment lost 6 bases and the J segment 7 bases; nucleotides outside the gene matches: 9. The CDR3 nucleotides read TGTGCCAGCAGCGCAACAGGGGGCGGAGGTGAAAAACTGTTTTTT. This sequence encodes CASSATGGGGEKLFF.

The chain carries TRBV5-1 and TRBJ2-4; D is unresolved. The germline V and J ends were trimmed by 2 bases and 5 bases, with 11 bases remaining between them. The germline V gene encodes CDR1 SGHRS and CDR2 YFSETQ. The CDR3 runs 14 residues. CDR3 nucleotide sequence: TGCGCCAGCAGCTTCACCCCCAACGAAAACATTCAGTACTTC. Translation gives CASSFTPNENIQYF.

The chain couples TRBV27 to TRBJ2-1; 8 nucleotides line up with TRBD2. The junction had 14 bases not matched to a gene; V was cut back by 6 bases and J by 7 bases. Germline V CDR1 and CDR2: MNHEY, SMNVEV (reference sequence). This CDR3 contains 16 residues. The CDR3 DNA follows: TGTGCCAGCAGCCCCGGGGGGGCGGGAGGAGGGAATGAGCAGTTCTTC. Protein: CASSPGGAGGGNEQFF.

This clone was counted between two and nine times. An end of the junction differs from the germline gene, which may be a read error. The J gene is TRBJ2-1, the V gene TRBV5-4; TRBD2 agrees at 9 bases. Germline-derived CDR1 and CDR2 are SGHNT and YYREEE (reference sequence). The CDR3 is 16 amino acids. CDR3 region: CASRLGGAGGHNEQFF. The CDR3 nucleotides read TGTGCCAGCAGATTGGGAGGAGCGGGGGGCCACAATGAGCAGTTCTTC.

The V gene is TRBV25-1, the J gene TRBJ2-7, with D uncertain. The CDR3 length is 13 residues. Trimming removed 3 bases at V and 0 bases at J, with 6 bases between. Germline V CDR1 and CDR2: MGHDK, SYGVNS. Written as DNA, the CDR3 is TGTGCCAGCAGTGAGTACACCTCCTACGAGCAGTACTTC. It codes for CASSEYTSYEQYF.

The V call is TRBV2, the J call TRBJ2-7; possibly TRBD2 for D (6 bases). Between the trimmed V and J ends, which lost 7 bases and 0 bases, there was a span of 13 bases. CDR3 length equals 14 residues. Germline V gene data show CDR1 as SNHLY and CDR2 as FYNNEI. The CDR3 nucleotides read TGTGCCAGCACCGAACGGGAGAGCTCCTACGAGCAGTACTTC. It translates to CASTERESSYEQYF.

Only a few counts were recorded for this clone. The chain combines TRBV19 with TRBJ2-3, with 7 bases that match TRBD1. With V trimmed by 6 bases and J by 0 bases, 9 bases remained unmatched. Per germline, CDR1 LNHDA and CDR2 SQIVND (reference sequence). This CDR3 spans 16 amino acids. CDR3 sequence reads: CASRNRGFPSTDTQYF. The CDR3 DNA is TGTGCCAGTAGGAACAGGGGATTCCCAAGCACAGATACGCAGTATTTT.

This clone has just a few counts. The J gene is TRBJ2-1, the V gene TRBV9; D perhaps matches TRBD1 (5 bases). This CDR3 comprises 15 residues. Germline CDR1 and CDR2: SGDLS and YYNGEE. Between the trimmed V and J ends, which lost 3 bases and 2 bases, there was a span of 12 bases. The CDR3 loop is CASSAQLGAYNEQFF. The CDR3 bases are TGTGCCAGCAGCGCCCAGTTAGGGGCCTACAATGAGCAGTTCTTC.

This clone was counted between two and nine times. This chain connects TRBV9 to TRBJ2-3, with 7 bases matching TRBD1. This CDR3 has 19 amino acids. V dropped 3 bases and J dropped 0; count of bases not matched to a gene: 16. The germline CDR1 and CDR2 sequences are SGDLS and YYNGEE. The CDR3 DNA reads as TGTGCCAGCAGCGCCCGGACCGGGACAGATTCCGTTAGCACAGATACGCAGTATTTT. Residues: CASSARTGTDSVSTDTQYF.

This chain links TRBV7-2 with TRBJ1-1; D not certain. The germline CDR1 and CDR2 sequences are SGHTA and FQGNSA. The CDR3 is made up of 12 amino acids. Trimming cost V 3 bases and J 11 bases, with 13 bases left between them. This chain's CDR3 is CASSFDSREAFF. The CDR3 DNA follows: TGTGCCAGCAGCTTCGATAGCAGAGAGGCTTTCTTT.

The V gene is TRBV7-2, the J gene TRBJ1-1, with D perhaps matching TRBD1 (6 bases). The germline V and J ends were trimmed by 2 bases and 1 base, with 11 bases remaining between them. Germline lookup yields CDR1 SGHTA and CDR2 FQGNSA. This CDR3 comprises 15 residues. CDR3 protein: CASSLWGGRNTEAFF. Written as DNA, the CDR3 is TGTGCCAGCAGCTTATGGGGGGGCCGGAACACTGAAGCTTTCTTT. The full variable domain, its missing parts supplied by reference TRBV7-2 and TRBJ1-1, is GAGVSQSPSNKVTEKGKDVELRCDPISGHTALYWYRQSLGQGLEFLIYFQGNSAPDKSGLPSDRFSAERTGGSVSTLTIQRTQQEDSAVYLCASSLWGGRNTEAFFGQGTRLTVV.